This TCR beta chain is from a study of OX40 agonist ivuxolimab in advanced cancers. Findings and caveats of the study: Clonal expansion by week 6 occurred in CD4+ and CD8+ blood T cells (at 0.1 to 3.0 mg/kg). Researchers report that CD8+ T cells had, on average, more expanded clones than CD4+.

In the case of this clone: Its antigen is not identified.

TCRdb's copy holds only in-frame clones and misses some; the assay was immunoSEQ multiplex PCR. Of some 80,000 clones detected, more than 70% appear once; the ten largest clones hold 0.72%. Germline CDR1 SGHDN, CDR2 FVKESK. The germline V and J ends were trimmed by 0 bases and 0 bases, with 14 bases remaining between them. This CDR3 spans 17 amino acids. The starting material was CD4+ or CD8+ T cells sorted from blood, obtained in a trial of the OX40 agonist ivuxolimab. V and J are TRBV14 and TRBJ1-1, with D tentatively TRBD1 (5 bases). The sequence was collected from an adult with an advanced solid tumor such as melanoma, head and neck, liver or kidney cancer. CDR3 nucleotides: TGTGCCAGCAGCCAAGATCGGTGGGGCCGATTGAACACTGAAGCTTTCTTT. Residues: CASSQDRWGRLNTEAFF.